A selection of T cell receptor beta chains follows, all from one sample in a study of cytomegalovirus exposure and HLA in healthy donors. Sequenced by immunoSEQ multiplex PCR; TCRdb stores in-frame clones only, minus some. This table holds 49,000 or so clones, around 85% found once. The material sequenced was PBMCs. The receptors stem from a boy aged 10-17 years in good health and CMV-seropositive. CDR3s include the opening cysteine and the closing phenylalanine or tryptophan. Each record gives: J gene, clone size, V gene, D gene, CDR3 protein, CDR3 DNA. A D gene is named only where the DNA matches it firmly. Rows give clone size only sometimes, using once, few, many, or a class for an expanded clone.

j_gene: TRBJ1-1; abundance: .; v_gene: TRBV7-9; d_gene: .; CDR3aa: CSSSLRGSKMNEAFF; CDR3nt: TGTTCCAGCAGCTTGAGGGGGAGCAAGATGAATGAAGCTTTCTTT
j_gene: TRBJ1-2; abundance: few; v_gene: TRBV14; d_gene: .; CDR3aa: CASSQSLRGVGYTF; CDR3nt: TGTGCCAGCAGCCAATCCCTACGGGGTGTAGGCTACACCTTC
j_gene: TRBJ2-2; abundance: .; v_gene: TRBV23-1; d_gene: TRBD1; CDR3aa: CARGDRANPGTGELFF; CDR3nt: TGCGCCAGGGGGGACAGGGCCAATCCGGGGACCGGGGAGCTGTTTTTT
j_gene: TRBJ1-1; abundance: .; v_gene: TRBV19; d_gene: .; CDR3aa: CASISTGRMMPTEAFF; CDR3nt: TGTGCCAGTATTTCAACGGGTAGGATGATGCCCACTGAAGCTTTCTTT
j_gene: TRBJ2-3; abundance: once; v_gene: TRBV7-9; d_gene: TRBD2; CDR3aa: CASSYLTSGLAGGPDTQYF; CDR3nt: TGTGCCAGCAGCTACCTAACTTCCGGACTAGCGGGGGGCCCAGATACGCAGTATTTT
j_gene: TRBJ2-1; abundance: .; v_gene: TRBV27; d_gene: .; CDR3aa: CASSFSRVSEQFF; CDR3nt: TGTGCCAGCAGTTTTAGCAGGGTGTCTGAGCAGTTCTTC
j_gene: TRBJ1-1; abundance: .; v_gene: TRBV18; d_gene: .; CDR3aa: CASSLIQEGPEAFF; CDR3nt: TGTGCCAGCTCGCTCATACAGGAGGGCCCTGAAGCTTTCTTT
j_gene: TRBJ2-7; abundance: .; v_gene: TRBV27; d_gene: .; CDR3aa: CASRGAVEQYF; CDR3nt: TGTGCCAGCAGAGGGGCGGTCGAGCAGTACTTC
j_gene: TRBJ2-7; abundance: few; v_gene: TRBV9; d_gene: TRBD2; CDR3aa: CASSVGRWGGTYEQYF; CDR3nt: TGTGCCAGCAGCGTAGGCCGGTGGGGGGGAACCTACGAGCAGTACTTC
j_gene: TRBJ1-1; abundance: once; v_gene: TRBV12-5; d_gene: .; CDR3aa: CASGLPVKSNTEAFF; CDR3nt: TGTGCTAGTGGTTTACCTGTAAAAAGCAACACTGAAGCTTTCTTT
j_gene: TRBJ2-7; abundance: .; v_gene: TRBV18; d_gene: .; CDR3aa: CASSPTSKEQYF; CDR3nt: TGTGCCAGCTCACCCACCTCTAAGGAGCAGTACTTC
j_gene: TRBJ1-1; abundance: .; v_gene: TRBV4-1; d_gene: TRBD1; CDR3aa: CASSPGQWTEAFF; CDR3nt: TGCGCCAGCAGTCCGGGACAGTGGACTGAAGCTTTCTTT
j_gene: TRBJ1-2; abundance: .; v_gene: TRBV2; d_gene: .; CDR3aa: CASSELAGAGGYTF; CDR3nt: TGTGCCAGCAGTGAATTGGCCGGGGCGGGGGGCTACACCTTC
j_gene: TRBJ2-1; abundance: once; v_gene: TRBV5-4; d_gene: .; CDR3aa: CASSPMGSGSYNEQFF; CDR3nt: TGTGCCAGCAGCCCCATGGGAAGCGGATCCTACAATGAGCAGTTCTTC
j_gene: TRBJ2-2; abundance: .; v_gene: TRBV29-1; d_gene: .; CDR3aa: CSVTRGALNSGELFF; CDR3nt: TGCAGCGTTACGCGCGGGGCGCTTAACTCCGGGGAGCTGTTTTTT
j_gene: TRBJ1-1; abundance: .; v_gene: TRBV6-6; d_gene: .; CDR3aa: CASSYSSRSEAFF; CDR3nt: TGTGCCAGCAGTTACTCGAGTAGGAGTGAAGCTTTCTTT
j_gene: TRBJ2-7; abundance: .; v_gene: TRBV27; d_gene: TRBD1; CDR3aa: CASSSGQGPAEQYF; CDR3nt: TGTGCCAGCAGTTCAGGACAGGGCCCTGCCGAGCAGTACTTC
j_gene: TRBJ2-7; abundance: .; v_gene: TRBV7-9; d_gene: TRBD1; CDR3aa: CASSLAEGRTGEDYEQYF; CDR3nt: TGTGCCAGCAGCTTAGCGGAAGGTAGGACAGGGGAGGACTACGAGCAGTACTTC
j_gene: TRBJ2-5; abundance: .; v_gene: TRBV19; d_gene: .; CDR3aa: CASSLLVGGLETQYF; CDR3nt: TGTGCCAGTAGCCTACTGGTGGGGGGGCTGGAGACCCAGTACTTC
j_gene: TRBJ2-5; abundance: .; v_gene: TRBV5-4; d_gene: TRBD1; CDR3aa: CASSGTGGTETQYF; CDR3nt: TGTGCCAGCAGCGGGACAGGGGGCACGGAGACCCAGTACTTC
j_gene: TRBJ1-2; abundance: .; v_gene: TRBV5-1; d_gene: TRBD1; CDR3aa: CASSLAPGQGNYGYTF; CDR3nt: TGCGCCAGCAGCTTGGCTCCGGGACAGGGGAACTATGGCTACACCTTC
j_gene: TRBJ2-3; abundance: .; v_gene: TRBV5-1; d_gene: .; CDR3aa: CASSFISPGVSTDTQYF; CDR3nt: TGCGCCAGCAGCTTCATTTCCCCAGGGGTCAGCACAGATACGCAGTATTTT
j_gene: TRBJ1-5; abundance: .; v_gene: TRBV6-5; d_gene: .; CDR3aa: CASRGGGYNQPQHF; CDR3nt: TGTGCCAGCCGCGGCGGGGGTTACAATCAGCCCCAGCATTTT
j_gene: TRBJ1-1; abundance: .; v_gene: TRBV5-4; d_gene: .; CDR3aa: CASSLRQTAEAFF; CDR3nt: TGTGCCAGCAGCTTGAGGCAAACAGCTGAAGCTTTCTTT
j_gene: TRBJ1-1; abundance: .; v_gene: TRBV2; d_gene: .; CDR3aa: CASSMNVRYGAFF; CDR3nt: TGTGCCAGCAGTATGAATGTGCGGTATGGAGCTTTCTTT
j_gene: TRBJ2-1; abundance: .; v_gene: TRBV7-8; d_gene: .; CDR3aa: CASSLGSSGNEQFF; CDR3nt: TGTGCCAGCAGCCTCGGGTCATCGGGTAATGAGCAGTTCTTC